Following are 20 T cell receptor beta chains from one sample sequenced in a study of T cell responses to AZD1222 COVID-19 vaccine. Profiled with immunoSEQ multiplex PCR; TCRdb holds only in-frame clones, not every one. This table has 95,000 to 150,000 clones, 75% to 90% appearing once. Source: peripheral blood, taken on day 0 of AZD1222 vaccination. These receptors originate from an adult in good health.

V gene TRBV7-9 combines with J gene TRBJ2-7; no reliable D call. Per germline, CDR1 SEHNR and CDR2 FQNEAQ (reference sequence). V lost 3 bases to trimming and J lost 4 bases, with 13 bases between them. The CDR3 has 14 amino acids. This chain's CDR3 is CASSFTDTLYEQYF. DNA for the CDR3: TGTGCCAGCAGCTTTACGGATACCCTTTACGAGCAGTACTTC.

The V call is TRBV28, the J call TRBJ1-2, with 7 bases aligning to TRBD1. CDR1 MDHEN and CDR2 SYDVKM come from the germline V gene. Trimming removed 3 bases from V and 7 bases from J; junction bases left unmatched: 11. The CDR3 covers 15 residues. The CDR3 sequence: CASSLLGKGGGGYTF. DNA of the CDR3: TGTGCCAGCAGTTTGCTAGGAAAAGGGGGCGGTGGCTACACCTTC.

V and J are TRBV29-1 and TRBJ1-2; D remains ambiguous. The V gene's germline CDR1 is SQVTM and CDR2 ANQGSEA. The CDR3 has 15 residues. V shed 5 bases and J shed 1 base, with 17 bases lying between them. The chain's CDR3 is CSVLIAQSHNYGYTF. CDR3 nucleotides: TGCAGCGTTCTAATCGCCCAGTCTCATAACTATGGCTACACCTTC.

V gene TRBV2 combines with J gene TRBJ1-4; TRBD1 might be the D (5 bases). From germline, CDR1 is SNHLY and CDR2 FYNNEI. The V gene lost 3 bases and the J gene lost 0 bases, with 8 bases spanning the gap. This CDR3 has 15 amino acids. CDR3 amino acids: CASSERGATNEKLFF. The CDR3 bases are TGTGCCAGCAGTGAGCGGGGGGCAACTAATGAAAAACTGTTTTTT.

The chain recombines TRBV4-1 with TRBJ2-7; D ambiguous. The V end was cut by 0 bases, the J end by 4 bases, with 13 bases between. Germline CDR1 and CDR2: MGHRA and YSYEKL. CDR3 length: 15 amino acids. The chain's CDR3 is CASSQDVVPGYEQYF. The CDR3 bases are TGCGCCAGCAGCCAAGATGTCGTCCCCGGATACGAGCAGTACTTC.

The rearrangement links TRBV9 to TRBJ2-2; D not resolved. The CDR3 spans 12 residues. Trimming stripped 4 bases from V and 8 bases from J, with 9 bases between. Germline CDR1 and CDR2: SGDLS and YYNGEE. The CDR3 sequence is CASSPPRGELFF. The CDR3 nucleotides are TGTGCCAGCAGCCCGCCTCGGGGGGAGCTGTTTTTT.

The chain couples TRBV4-1 to TRBJ1-2; perhaps TRBD1 as D (5 bases). The CDR3 is made up of 16 amino acids. Germline CDR1 reads MGHRA; CDR2 reads YSYEKL. The germline V and J ends were trimmed by 3 bases and 2 bases, with 16 bases remaining between them. CDR3 DNA sequence: TGCGCCAGCAGCCAGCGACAGCCCCTCTCCAACTATGGCTACACCTTC. It specifies CASSQRQPLSNYGYTF.

The chain has TRBV7-2 and TRBJ1-6; 9 bases fit TRBD1. CDR1 is SGHTA, CDR2 FQGNSA, per germline. The CDR3 totals 14 residues. Trimming took 8 bases from V and 8 from J; bases not matched to a gene: 7. CDR3 region: CASSVTGGDSPLHF. DNA of the CDR3: TGTGCCAGCTCAGTGACAGGGGGGGATTCACCCCTCCACTTT.

The chain is built from TRBV18 and TRBJ1-1; D is ambiguous. V lost 2 bases and J lost 0, with 10 bases in between. Germline V gene data show CDR1 as KGHSH and CDR2 as LQKENI. The CDR3 is 15 residues long. The chain's CDR3 is CASSPGMALNTEAFF. CDR3 DNA: TGTGCCAGCTCACCAGGGATGGCCCTGAACACTGAAGCTTTCTTT.

The chain links TRBV6-5 to TRBJ2-3, with 11 bases matching TRBD2. CDR1 is MNHEY, CDR2 SVGAGI, per germline. The CDR3 has 15 residues. V was clipped by 7 bases and J by 1 base; unmatched bases: 4. The CDR3 spells CASTAGLAGTDTQYF. The CDR3, as DNA: TGTGCCAGCACTGCGGGACTAGCGGGCACAGATACGCAGTATTTT.

This chain links TRBV7-8 with TRBJ2-1, with D possibly matching TRBD1 (5 bases). V dropped 0 bases and J dropped 5 bases, with 5 bases sitting between them. CDR3 length equals 13 residues. From germline, CDR1 is SGHVS and CDR2 FQNEAQ. CDR3 amino acids: CASSLAGDNEQFF. The CDR3, as DNA: TGTGCCAGCAGCTTAGCAGGGGACAATGAGCAGTTCTTC.

V and J are TRBV6-5 and TRBJ2-1, with D hard to call. The length of the CDR3 is 16 residues. Germline-derived CDR1 and CDR2 are MNHEY and SVGAGI. V was trimmed by 0 bases and J by 6 bases, leaving 15 bases between them. For the CDR3, the DNA is TGTGCCAGCAGTTACTCGTCCCAGGTTTTGTTCAATGAGCAGTTCTTC. Residues: CASSYSSQVLFNEQFF.

The rearrangement joins TRBV7-3 to TRBJ2-7, with TRBD1 as a possible D gene (6 bases). Germline assignment: CDR1 SGHTA and CDR2 FQGTGA. With 3 bases removed from V and 2 bases from J, the gap between germline ends came to 14 bases. The CDR3 covers 15 residues. CDR3 nucleotides: TGTGCCAGCAGCTTTAACGGGGACACGGCCTACGAGCAGTACTTC. Translation: CASSFNGDTAYEQYF.

This clone turned up a few times. V and J are TRBV11-2 and TRBJ2-7, with 8 bases matching TRBD1. The CDR3 loop spans 16 amino acids. V lost 4 bases and J lost 1; bases outside the gene matches: 9. CDR1 is SGHAT, CDR2 FQNNGV, per germline. As DNA, the CDR3 is TGTGCCAGCAGCTCACCTGGACAGGGACCTTCCTACGAGCAGTACTTC. This codes for CASSSPGQGPSYEQYF.

The chain carries TRBV30 and TRBJ1-2; D gene ambiguous. This CDR3 is 14 amino acids long. Trimming shortened V by 0 bases and J by 5 bases, and 13 bases separated the two germline ends. Germline values: CDR1 GTSNPN, CDR2 SVGIG (reference sequence). The CDR3, as DNA: TGTGCCTGGAGTGTAACCGGCGCCGGGTATGGCTACACCTTC. This translates into CAWSVTGAGYGYTF.

J is TRBJ1-6 and V is TRBV19; 10 nucleotides match TRBD1. V was pared by 4 bases and J by 10 bases, with 7 bases of the junction left unmatched. The CDR3 consists of 15 residues. Germline CDR1 LNHDA, CDR2 SQIVND (reference sequence). For the CDR3, the DNA is TGTGCCAGTAGTACCCGGGACAGGGGTATCTCACCCCTCCACTTT. It translates to CASSTRDRGISPLHF.

The chain couples TRBV7-2 to TRBJ1-2; D is undetermined. This CDR3 is 16 amino acids long. CDR1 SGHTA and CDR2 FQGNSA come from the germline V gene. Trimming cost V 1 base and J 1 base, with 13 bases left between them. The chain's CDR3 is CASSLGGFSLNYGYTF. The CDR3 bases are TGTGCCAGCAGCTTAGGGGGATTCAGCCTTAACTATGGCTACACCTTC.

This chain uses TRBV30 with TRBJ2-1; tentative D call: TRBD2 (5 bases). The CDR3 has 15 residues. Germline CDR1 is GTSNPN and CDR2 is SVGIG (reference sequence). The germline V and J ends were trimmed by 3 bases and 6 bases, with 18 bases remaining between them. This CDR3 is CAWRDPGIGVNEQFF. CDR3 DNA sequence: TGTGCCTGGAGAGACCCGGGAATTGGGGTCAATGAGCAGTTCTTC.

The sample holds one count of this clone. The chain joins TRBV30 to TRBJ1-6; D is uncertain. V lost 3 bases and J lost 9, with 9 bases in between. Germline V lookup: CDR1 GTSNPN, CDR2 SVGIG (reference sequence). The CDR3 is 12 amino acids. CDR3 bases: TGTGCCTGGAGAAGGCAAAGTTCACCCCTCCACTTT. As protein: CAWRRQSSPLHF.

The chain uses TRBV7-9 and TRBJ2-7; D is uncertain. The CDR3 spans 12 residues. V shed 5 bases and J shed 0 bases, with 5 bases lying between them. CDR1 is SEHNR, CDR2 FQNEAQ, per germline (reference sequence). The CDR3 region has the DNA TGTGCCAGCAGCCGCGTCTCCTACGAGCAGTACTTC. Protein sequence: CASSRVSYEQYF.